The next 23 T cell receptor beta chains were all read from a single sample in a study of OX40 agonist ivuxolimab in advanced cancers. TCRdb's table, derived via immunoSEQ multiplex PCR, lists solely in-frame clones and lacks some. The table lists about 76,000 clones, about 85% of them singletons. Here the sequenced sample was CD4+ or CD8+ T cells sorted from blood, taken in a trial of the OX40 agonist ivuxolimab. All receptors come from an adult with an advanced solid tumor such as melanoma, head and neck, liver or kidney cancer.

V gene TRBV7-9 combines with J gene TRBJ2-1; D is perhaps TRBD1 (6 bases). V was trimmed by 5 bases and J by 7 bases, leaving 15 bases between them. Germline V gene data show CDR1 as SEHNR and CDR2 as FQNEAQ (reference sequence). The CDR3 totals 14 residues. The CDR3 nucleotides are TGTGCCAGCAGCACAAATCCAGGGGAGAATGAGCAGTTCTTC. Translation: CASSTNPGENEQFF.

The chain carries TRBV19 and TRBJ2-5; the D gene is possibly TRBD1 (6 bases). The CDR3 covers 14 residues. V lost 3 bases, J lost 2 bases, and 10 bases lay in between. Looked up from germline, CDR1 is LNHDA and CDR2 is SQIVND (reference sequence). Here the CDR3 reads CASSIGTHQETQYF. The CDR3 coding sequence is TGTGCCAGTAGTATTGGGACACATCAAGAGACCCAGTACTTC.

The rearrangement links TRBV12-5 to TRBJ2-5; 10 nucleotides line up with TRBD1. The germline V gene has CDR1 LGHNT and CDR2 FRNRAP. Trimming removed 7 bases from V and 5 bases from J; junction bases left unmatched: 10. The CDR3 covers 15 residues. CDR3 amino acids: CASAVRDRGIETQYF. CDR3 bases: TGTGCTAGTGCCGTGAGGGACAGGGGCATTGAGACCCAGTACTTC.

CDR3 protein: CASSLPAYEQYF. CDR3 bases: TGTGCCAGCAGCTTGCCCGCCTACGAGCAGTACTTC. The V and J genes are TRBV5-5 and TRBJ2-7, with D uncertain. The CDR3 spans 12 residues. Trimming took off 1 base at V and 2 bases at J, with 4 bases between the two ends. Germline values: CDR1 SGHKS, CDR2 YYEKEE (reference sequence).

The chain couples TRBV4-1 to TRBJ2-1, with 12 bases lining up with TRBD2. The CDR3 loop spans 20 amino acids. The germline V gene encodes CDR1 MGHRA and CDR2 YSYEKL. With 6 bases clipped from V and 4 bases from J, the junction kept 19 bases outside the gene matches. Here the CDR3 reads CASRSVGLAGGPSKYNEQFF. CDR3 coding DNA: TGCGCCAGCAGATCAGTGGGGCTAGCGGGAGGGCCCTCGAAGTACAATGAGCAGTTCTTC.

V usage is TRBV11-1 and J usage is TRBJ1-1; TRBD1 might be the D (6 bases). V shed 0 bases and J shed 3 bases, with 11 bases lying between them. The CDR3 is 15 amino acids. Germline V gene data show CDR1 as SGHAT and CDR2 as FQDESV (reference sequence). The CDR3 sequence is CASSLAGTRHTEAFF. The CDR3 region has the DNA TGTGCCAGCAGCTTAGCCGGGACACGACACACTGAAGCTTTCTTT.

The chain links TRBV27 to TRBJ2-7; the match to TRBD1 covers 10 bases. The CDR3 runs to 14 residues. CDR1 is MNHEY, CDR2 SMNVEV, per germline (reference sequence). Trimming removed 5 bases from V and 2 bases from J; junction bases left unmatched: 3. The CDR3 loop is CASSRTGGTYEQYF. CDR3 sequence (DNA): TGTGCCAGCAGTAGGACAGGGGGTACCTACGAGCAGTACTTC.

J is TRBJ1-5 and V is TRBV6-5; D ambiguous. Between the trimmed V and J ends, which lost 6 bases and 6 bases, there was a span of 15 bases. CDR1 and CDR2 (germline): MNHEY, SVGAGI. CDR3 size: 14 residues. The CDR3 loop is CASSTGREGQPQHF. The CDR3 nucleotides read TGTGCCAGCAGCACCGGACGGGAAGGTCAGCCCCAGCATTTT.

Concerning this clone itself: This specimen includes other DNA sequences encoding the same CDR3. The chain carries TRBV27 and TRBJ2-7; weak D call: TRBD1 (5 bases). Germline V gene data show CDR1 as MNHEY and CDR2 as SMNVEV (reference sequence). This CDR3 has 13 amino acids. The V end was cut by 2 bases, the J end by 3 bases, with 8 bases between. CDR3 DNA sequence: TGTGCCAGCAGTTTACAGGGTTTCTACGAGCAGTACTTC. Its translation: CASSLQGFYEQYF.

This rearrangement joins TRBV6-5 to TRBJ1-2; D not resolved. CDR1 and CDR2 (germline): MNHEY, SVGAGI. The CDR3 consists of 16 residues. The V and J ends lost 0 bases and 0 bases respectively, with 11 bases between them. The CDR3 loop reads CASSYSTRTSNYGYTF. Written as DNA, the CDR3 is TGTGCCAGCAGTTACTCGACGCGCACATCTAACTATGGCTACACCTTC.

The chain carries TRBV6-5 and TRBJ1-3, with D uncertain. The CDR3 is 16 residues long. With 0 bases removed from V and 0 bases from J, the gap between germline ends came to 9 bases. CDR1 and CDR2 (germline): MNHEY, SVGAGI. The CDR3 region is CASSYSTLSSGNTIYF. CDR3 nucleotide sequence: TGTGCCAGCAGTTACTCGACCTTATCCTCTGGAAACACCATATATTTT.

V and J are TRBV14 and TRBJ1-2; weak D call: TRBD1 (6 bases). V was trimmed by 3 bases and J by 6 bases, leaving 14 bases between them. This CDR3 is built from 14 residues. Germline V gene sequence: CDR1 SGHDN, CDR2 FVKESK. DNA of the CDR3: TGTGCCAGCAGCCACGGGATCAGGGGCAATGGCTACACCTTC. Its translation: CASSHGIRGNGYTF. The full variable domain, rest sourced from reference TRBV14 and TRBJ1-2, is EAGVTQFPSHSVIEKGQTVTLRCDPISGHDNLYWYRRVMGKEIKFLLHFVKESKQDESGMPNNRFLAERTGGTYSTLKVQPAELEDSGVYFCASSHGIRGNGYTFGSGTRLTVV.

CDR3 nucleotides: TGTGCCAGCAGCTTTAGCCACAGGTACCAAGAGACCCAGTACTTC. It yields the protein CASSFSHRYQETQYF. This rearrangement joins TRBV11-2 to TRBJ2-5; tentatively, D is TRBD1 (5 bases). V was trimmed by 3 bases and J by 0 bases, leaving 11 bases between them. Per the germline V gene, CDR1 is SGHAT and CDR2 is FQNNGV. The CDR3 spans 15 residues.

This clone has only a few counts. V gene TRBV5-8 combines with J gene TRBJ1-1; D not resolved. CDR3 length: 14 residues. V was clipped by 4 bases and J by 0 bases, with 10 bases between them. The V gene's germline CDR1 is SGHTS and CDR2 YDEGEE. The CDR3 is CASSQQAVNTEAFF. CDR3 sequence (DNA): TGTGCCAGCAGCCAACAAGCGGTGAACACTGAAGCTTTCTTT.

J is TRBJ2-7 and V is TRBV4-1; the D gene is possibly TRBD2 (6 bases). The CDR3 sequence is 16 residues long. V lost 1 base and J lost 3, with 16 bases in between. Germline V gene lookup returns CDR1 MGHRA and CDR2 YSYEKL. CDR3 protein: CASSQGRVADFYEQYF. CDR3 DNA: TGCGCCAGCAGCCAAGGGCGGGTAGCGGACTTCTACGAGCAGTACTTC.

The chain recombines TRBV7-9 with TRBJ2-5; D may be TRBD2 (6 bases). V lost 2 bases to trimming and J lost 4 bases, with 11 bases between them. Germline V gene lookup returns CDR1 SEHNR and CDR2 FQNEAQ (reference sequence). The CDR3 is made up of 14 amino acids. In nucleotides, the CDR3 is TGTGCCAGCAGCTTATTCCAGGGAGGAGAGACCCAGTACTTC. Its protein product is CASSLFQGGETQYF.

In its sample, this clone was seen once. The chain carries TRBV11-2 and TRBJ2-7; possible D gene TRBD1, 5 bases. The V gene's germline CDR1 is SGHAT and CDR2 FQNNGV. The germline V and J ends were trimmed by 1 base and 0 bases, with 7 bases remaining between them. The CDR3 runs to 14 residues. This chain's CDR3 is CASSLVQGSYEQYF. CDR3 DNA: TGTGCCAGCAGCTTAGTTCAGGGCTCCTACGAGCAGTACTTC.

The genes are TRBV5-6 and TRBJ1-4, with a possible D match to TRBD1 (5 bases). The CDR3 sequence is 14 residues long. Germline CDR1 is SGHDT and CDR2 is YYEEEE. Trimming took off 3 bases at V and 8 bases at J, with 14 bases between the two ends. The CDR3 DNA reads TGTGCCAGCAGCTATGGGACCGCCCTGGAAAAACTGTTTTTT. It specifies CASSYGTALEKLFF.

This clone was seen only a few times. The chain is built from TRBV27 and TRBJ1-2, with no clear D. V was cut by 7 bases and J by 8 bases, with 17 bases left in between. In germline, CDR1 is MNHEY, CDR2 SMNVEV (reference sequence). The CDR3 sequence is 13 residues long. CDR3 DNA: TGTGCCAGCACCTCCGGGTACCTTGAGGGCTACACCTTC. The encoded protein is CASTSGYLEGYTF.

The genes are TRBV19 and TRBJ1-5; D remains ambiguous. Germline V lookup: CDR1 LNHDA, CDR2 SQIVND (reference sequence). CDR3 length: 15 amino acids. V dropped 3 bases and J dropped 0 bases, with 9 bases sitting between them. The CDR3 loop reads CASSISGYSNQPQHF. The CDR3 nucleotides are TGTGCCAGTAGTATTAGTGGTTATAGCAATCAGCCCCAGCATTTT.

The chain uses TRBV29-1 and TRBJ1-1; D gene ambiguous. The germline CDR1 and CDR2 sequences are SQVTM and ANQGSEA. The CDR3 consists of 14 residues. With 1 base removed from V and 0 bases from J, the gap between germline ends came to 9 bases. DNA for the CDR3: TGCAGCGTTGAAGGTGACAACCTGAACACTGAAGCTTTCTTT. Translation: CSVEGDNLNTEAFF.

The CDR3 here is CASSLSGTDYGYTF. The CDR3 DNA follows: TGTGCCAGCAGTTTATCCGGGACGGACTATGGCTACACCTTC. The chain combines TRBV28 with TRBJ1-2, with D maybe TRBD1 (5 bases). Germline CDR1 is MDHEN and CDR2 is SYDVKM. V shed 1 base and J shed 3 bases, with 9 bases lying between them. This CDR3 spans 14 amino acids.

This clone is a singleton in its sample. This chain joins TRBV27 and TRBJ2-7, with unresolved D. V lost 2 bases and J lost 1, with 9 bases in between. The CDR3 loop spans 14 amino acids. Germline CDR1 and CDR2: MNHEY and SMNVEV (reference sequence). CDR3 sequence: CASSLRPESYEQYF. The CDR3 DNA reads as TGTGCCAGCAGTTTAAGGCCTGAATCCTACGAGCAGTACTTC.